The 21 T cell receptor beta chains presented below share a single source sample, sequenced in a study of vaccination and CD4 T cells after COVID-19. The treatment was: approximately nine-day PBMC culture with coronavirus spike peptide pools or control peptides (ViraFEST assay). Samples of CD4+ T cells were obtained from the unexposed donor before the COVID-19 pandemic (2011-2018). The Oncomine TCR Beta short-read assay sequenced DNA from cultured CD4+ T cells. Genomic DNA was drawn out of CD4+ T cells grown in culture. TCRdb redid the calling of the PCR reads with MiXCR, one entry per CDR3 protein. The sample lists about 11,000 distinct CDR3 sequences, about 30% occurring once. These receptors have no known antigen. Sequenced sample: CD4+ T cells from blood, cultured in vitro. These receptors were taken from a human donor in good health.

The CDR3 reads CASGLGLAGAQYF. The DNA for the CDR3 is TGTGCCAGCGGACTTGGACTAGCGGGAGCACAATACTTC. The chain uses TRBV6-2 or TRBV6-3 and TRBJ2-7, with 13 bases fitting TRBD2. The CDR3 is made up of 13 amino acids. Trimming at V came to 8 bases and at J to 13 bases, leaving 11 bases not matched to a gene. Germline CDR1 reads MNHEY; CDR2 reads SVGEGT.

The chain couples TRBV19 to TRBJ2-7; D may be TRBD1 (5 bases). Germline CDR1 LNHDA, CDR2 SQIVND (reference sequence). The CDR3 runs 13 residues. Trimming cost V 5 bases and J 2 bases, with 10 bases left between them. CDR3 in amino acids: CASSEQGTYEQYF. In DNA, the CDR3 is TGTGCCAGTAGTGAGCAGGGAACCTACGAGCAGTACTTC. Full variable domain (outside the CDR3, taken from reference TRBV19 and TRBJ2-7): DGGITQSPKYLFRKEGQNVTLSCEQNLNHDAMYWYRQDPGQGLRLIYYSQIVNDFQKGDIAEGYSVSREKKESFPLTVTSAQKNPTAFYLCASSEQGTYEQYFGPGTRLTVT.

The CDR3 loop is CASSSRPFSGANVLTF. The CDR3 nucleotides are TGTGCCAGCAGCTCCCGACCTTTTTCGGGGGCCAACGTCCTGACTTTC. The rearrangement joins TRBV7-3 to TRBJ2-6; D remains unclear. CDR3 size: 16 residues. CDR1 and CDR2 from the germline V gene are SGHTA and FQGTGA. V lost 4 bases and J lost 4, with 14 bases in between.

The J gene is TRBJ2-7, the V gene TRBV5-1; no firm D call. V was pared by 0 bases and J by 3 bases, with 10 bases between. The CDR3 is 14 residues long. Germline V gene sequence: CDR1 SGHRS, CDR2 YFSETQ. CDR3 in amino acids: CASSLGGTLYEQYF. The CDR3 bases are TGCGCCAGCAGCTTGGGCGGAACACTCTACGAGCAGTACTTC.

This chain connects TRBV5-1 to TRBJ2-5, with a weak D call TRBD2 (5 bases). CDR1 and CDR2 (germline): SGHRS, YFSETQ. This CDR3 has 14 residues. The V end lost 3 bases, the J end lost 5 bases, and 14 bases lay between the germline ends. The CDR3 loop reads CASSSGVVGETQYF. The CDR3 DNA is TGCGCCAGCAGCTCCGGGGTCGTGGGGGAGACCCAGTACTTC.

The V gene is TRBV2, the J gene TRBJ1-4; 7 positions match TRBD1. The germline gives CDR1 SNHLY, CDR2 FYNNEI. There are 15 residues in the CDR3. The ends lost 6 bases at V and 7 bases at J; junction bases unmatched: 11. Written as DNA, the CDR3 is TGTGCCAGCAGCGAGACAGGGATCTCGGGTGAAAAACTGTTTTTT. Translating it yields CASSETGISGEKLFF.

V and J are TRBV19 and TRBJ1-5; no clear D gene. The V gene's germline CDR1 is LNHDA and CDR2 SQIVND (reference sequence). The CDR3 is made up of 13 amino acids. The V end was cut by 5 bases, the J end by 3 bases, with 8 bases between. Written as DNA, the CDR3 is TGTGCCAGTAGTGGCCAGGACAATCAGCCCCAGCATTTT. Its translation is CASSGQDNQPQHF.

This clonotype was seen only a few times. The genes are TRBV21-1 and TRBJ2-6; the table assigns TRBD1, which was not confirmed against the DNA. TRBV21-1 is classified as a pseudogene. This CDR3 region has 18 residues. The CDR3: CASSKPGQGVSGANVLTF. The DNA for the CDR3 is TGTGCCAGCAGCAAACCCGGACAGGGGGTCTCTGGGGCCAACGTCCTGACTTTC.

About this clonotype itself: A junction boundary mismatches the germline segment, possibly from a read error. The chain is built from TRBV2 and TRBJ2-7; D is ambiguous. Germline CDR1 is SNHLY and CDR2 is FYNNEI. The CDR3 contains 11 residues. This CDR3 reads CASSEAVREVF. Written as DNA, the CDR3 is TGTGCCAGCAGTGAAGCGGTACGAGAGGTCTTC.

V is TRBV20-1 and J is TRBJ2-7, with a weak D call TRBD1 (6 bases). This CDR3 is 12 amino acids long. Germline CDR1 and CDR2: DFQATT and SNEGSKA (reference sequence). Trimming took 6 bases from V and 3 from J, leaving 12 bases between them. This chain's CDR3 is CSARPGHYEQYF. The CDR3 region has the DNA TGCAGTGCGCGCCCGGGACACTACGAGCAGTACTTC.

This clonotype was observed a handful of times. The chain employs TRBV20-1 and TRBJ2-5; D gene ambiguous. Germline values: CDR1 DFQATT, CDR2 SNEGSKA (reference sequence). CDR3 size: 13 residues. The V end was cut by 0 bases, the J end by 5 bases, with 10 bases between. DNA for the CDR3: TGCAGTGCTAGAGACCCCGGACGTGAGACCCAGTACTTC. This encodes CSARDPGRETQYF.

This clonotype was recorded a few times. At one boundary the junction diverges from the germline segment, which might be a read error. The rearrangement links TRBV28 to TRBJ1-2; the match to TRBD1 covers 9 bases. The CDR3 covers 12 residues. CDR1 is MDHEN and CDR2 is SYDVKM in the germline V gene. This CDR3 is CASGSGQGRVAF. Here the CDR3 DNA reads TGTGCCAGTGGATCCGGACAGGGGAGAGTCGCCTTC.

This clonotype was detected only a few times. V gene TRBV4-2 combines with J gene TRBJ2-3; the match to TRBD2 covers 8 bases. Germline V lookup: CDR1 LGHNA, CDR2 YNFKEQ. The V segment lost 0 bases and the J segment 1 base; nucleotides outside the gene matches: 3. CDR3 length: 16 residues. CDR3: CASSQEPAGGTDTQYF. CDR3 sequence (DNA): TGTGCCAGCAGCCAAGAACCAGCGGGAGGCACAGATACGCAGTATTTT.

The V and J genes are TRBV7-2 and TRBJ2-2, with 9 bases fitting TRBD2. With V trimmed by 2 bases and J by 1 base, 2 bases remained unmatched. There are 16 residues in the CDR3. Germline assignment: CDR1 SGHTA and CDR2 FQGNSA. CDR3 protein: CASSLRLAVNTGELFF. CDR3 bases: TGTGCCAGCAGCTTAAGACTAGCGGTGAACACCGGGGAGCTGTTTTTT.

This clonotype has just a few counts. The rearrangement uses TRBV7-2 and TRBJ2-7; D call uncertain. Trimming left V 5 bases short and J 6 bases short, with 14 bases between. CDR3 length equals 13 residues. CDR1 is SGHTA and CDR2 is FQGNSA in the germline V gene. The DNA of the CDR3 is TGTGCCAGCAGCCTCCCCGCGGTCTCCGAGCAGTACTTC. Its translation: CASSLPAVSEQYF.

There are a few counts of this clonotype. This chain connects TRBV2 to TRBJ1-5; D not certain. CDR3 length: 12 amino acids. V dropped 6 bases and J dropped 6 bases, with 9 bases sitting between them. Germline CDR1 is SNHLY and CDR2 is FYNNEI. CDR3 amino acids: CASRIELQPQHF. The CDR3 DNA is TGTGCCAGCAGGATCGAACTTCAGCCCCAGCATTTT.

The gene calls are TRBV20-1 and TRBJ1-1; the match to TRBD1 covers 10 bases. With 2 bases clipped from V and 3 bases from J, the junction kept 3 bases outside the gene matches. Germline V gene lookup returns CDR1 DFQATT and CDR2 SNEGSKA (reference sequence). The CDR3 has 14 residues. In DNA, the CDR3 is TGCAGTGCTAGATCAGACAGGGGGCACACTGAAGCTTTCTTT. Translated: CSARSDRGHTEAFF.

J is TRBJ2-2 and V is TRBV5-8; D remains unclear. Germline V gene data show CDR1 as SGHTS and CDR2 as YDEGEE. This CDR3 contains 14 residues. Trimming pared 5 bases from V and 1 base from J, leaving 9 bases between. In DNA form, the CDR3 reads TGTGCCAGCAGGGTGGCAGGGAACACCGGGGAGCTGTTTTTT. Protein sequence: CASRVAGNTGELFF. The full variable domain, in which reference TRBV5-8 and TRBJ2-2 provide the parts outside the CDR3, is EAGVTQSPTHLIKTRGQQATLRCSPISGHTSVYWYQQALGLGLQFLLWYDEGEERNRGNFPPRFSGRQFPNYSSELNVNALELEDSALYLCASRVAGNTGELFFGEGSRLTVL.

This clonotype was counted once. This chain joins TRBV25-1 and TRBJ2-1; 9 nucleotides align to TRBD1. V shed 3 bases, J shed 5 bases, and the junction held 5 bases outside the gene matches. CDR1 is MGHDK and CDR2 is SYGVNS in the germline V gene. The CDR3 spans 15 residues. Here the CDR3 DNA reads TGTGCCAGCAGTGACCCGAGGACAGGGGACAATGAGCAGTTCTTC. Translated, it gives CASSDPRTGDNEQFF.

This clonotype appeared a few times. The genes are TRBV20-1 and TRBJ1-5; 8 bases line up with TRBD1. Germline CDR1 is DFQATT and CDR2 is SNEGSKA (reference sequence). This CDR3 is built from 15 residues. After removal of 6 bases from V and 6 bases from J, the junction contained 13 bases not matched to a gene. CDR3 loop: CSAIYRSGGIQPQHF. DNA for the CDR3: TGCAGTGCGATATATCGGTCAGGGGGCATTCAGCCCCAGCATTTT.

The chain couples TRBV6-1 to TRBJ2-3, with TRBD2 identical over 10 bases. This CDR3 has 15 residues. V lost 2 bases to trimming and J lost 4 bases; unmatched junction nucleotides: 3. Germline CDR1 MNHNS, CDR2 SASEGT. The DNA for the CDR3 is TGTGCCAGCAGTGAAAAAGCGGGAGGGCCAGATACGCAGTATTTT. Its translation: CASSEKAGGPDTQYF.